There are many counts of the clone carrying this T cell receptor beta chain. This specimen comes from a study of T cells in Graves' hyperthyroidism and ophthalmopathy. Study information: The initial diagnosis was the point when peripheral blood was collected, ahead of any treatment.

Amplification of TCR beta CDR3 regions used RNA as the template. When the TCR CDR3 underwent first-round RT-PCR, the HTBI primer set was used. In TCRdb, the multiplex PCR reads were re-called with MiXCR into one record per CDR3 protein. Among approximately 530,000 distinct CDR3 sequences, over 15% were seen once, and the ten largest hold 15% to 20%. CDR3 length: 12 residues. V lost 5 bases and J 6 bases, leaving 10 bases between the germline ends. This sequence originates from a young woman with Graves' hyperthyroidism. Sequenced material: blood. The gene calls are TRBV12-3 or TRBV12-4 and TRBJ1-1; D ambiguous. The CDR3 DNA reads TGTGCCAGCAGTCCCAACGGGGCTGAAGCTTTCTTT. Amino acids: CASSPNGAEAFF.